This T cell receptor beta chain was recorded in a study of cytomegalovirus exposure and HLA in healthy donors. Overall study context: T cells numbering about 180 million yielded 95 million to 140 million unique TCR beta sequences in an earlier analysis. Overall study results and limits: A highly shared variant cluster was judged a likely technical artifact.

With respect to this clone: What it binds is unknown.

Healthy people donating bone marrow made up the donors. The CDR3 spans 15 residues. The V end lost 2 bases, the J end lost 4 bases, and 12 bases lay between the germline ends. Germline V gives CDR1 SGDLS, CDR2 YYNGEE. 60 Vbeta and 13 Jbeta primers were used in PCR. TCRdb's table, derived via immunoSEQ multiplex PCR, lists solely in-frame clones and lacks some. The data show roughly 130,000 clones, 74% seen once. The genes are TRBV9 and TRBJ2-2, with D possibly matching TRBD1 (6 bases). The specimen was PBMCs. The source of this sequence is a woman aged 50 to 65 in good health and CMV-seropositive. The CDR3 region has the DNA TGTGCCAGCAGCGTTACAGGGAAGGGCACCGGGGAGCTGTTTTTT. Translating gives CASSVTGKGTGELFF.